This record concerns one T cell receptor beta chain sequence. The antigen is undetermined. These data belong to a study of cytomegalovirus exposure and HLA in healthy donors. Both 60 Vbeta primers and 13 Jbeta primers went into the PCR. Generated by immunoSEQ multiplex PCR, the TCRdb table keeps only in-frame clones and is missing some. The sample's table shows about 200,000 clones. This CDR3 is built from 17 residues. CDR1 is MGHRA and CDR2 is YSYEKL in the germline V gene. V was pared by 4 bases and J by 1 base, with 10 bases of the junction left unmatched. Overall study results and limits: Later analysis indicated greater clonal expansion among HLA-associated TCR beta chains than among equally common other chains. Cytomegalovirus-associated TCR beta chains were listed, numbering 150 to 200. Presence/absence analyses treated sequencing depth as roughly uniform across donors.

Sequenced material: PBMCs. V and J are TRBV4-1 and TRBJ1-1; TRBD1 matches at 9 bases. The clonotype originates from a boy aged 5-17 years in good health and CMV-seronegative. The chain's CDR3 is CASSPPDRGGGNTEAFF. CDR3 nucleotides: TGCGCCAGCAGCCCTCCGGACAGGGGAGGGGGGAACACTGAAGCTTTCTTT.